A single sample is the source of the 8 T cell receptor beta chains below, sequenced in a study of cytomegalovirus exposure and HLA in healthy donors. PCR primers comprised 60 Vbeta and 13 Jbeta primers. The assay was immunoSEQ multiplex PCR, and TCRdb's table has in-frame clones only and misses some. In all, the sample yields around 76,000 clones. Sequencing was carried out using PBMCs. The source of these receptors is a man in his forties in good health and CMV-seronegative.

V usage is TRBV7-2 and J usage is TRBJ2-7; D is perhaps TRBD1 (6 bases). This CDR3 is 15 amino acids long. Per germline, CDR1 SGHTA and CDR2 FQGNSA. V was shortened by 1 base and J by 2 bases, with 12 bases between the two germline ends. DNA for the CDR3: TGTGCCAGCAGCTTAGGATGGGACACAACCTACGAGCAGTACTTC. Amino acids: CASSLGWDTTYEQYF. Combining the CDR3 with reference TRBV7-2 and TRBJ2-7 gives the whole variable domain GAGVSQSPSNKVTEKGKDVELRCDPISGHTALYWYRQSLGQGLEFLIYFQGNSAPDKSGLPSDRFSAERTGGSVSTLTIQRTQQEDSAVYLCASSLGWDTTYEQYFGPGTRLTVT.

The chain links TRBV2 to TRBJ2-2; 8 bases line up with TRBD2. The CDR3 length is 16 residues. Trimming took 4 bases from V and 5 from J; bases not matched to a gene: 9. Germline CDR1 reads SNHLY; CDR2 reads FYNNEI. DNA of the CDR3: TGTGCCAGCAGTGTCGAAGCGGGGGAGCTTACCGGGGAGCTGTTTTTT. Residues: CASSVEAGELTGELFF.

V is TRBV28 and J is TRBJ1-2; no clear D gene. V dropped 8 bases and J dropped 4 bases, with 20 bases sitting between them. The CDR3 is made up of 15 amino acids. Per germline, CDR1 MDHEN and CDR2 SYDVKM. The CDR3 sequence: CASHTRTESIYGYTF. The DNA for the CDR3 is TGTGCCAGCCACACCAGAACAGAGTCAATCTATGGCTACACCTTC.

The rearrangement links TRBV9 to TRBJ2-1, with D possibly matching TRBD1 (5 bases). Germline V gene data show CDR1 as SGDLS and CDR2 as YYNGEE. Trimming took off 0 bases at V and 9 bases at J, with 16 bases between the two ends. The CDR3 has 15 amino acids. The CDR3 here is CASSVVRQGSGEQFF. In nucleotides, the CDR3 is TGTGCCAGCAGCGTAGTAAGGCAGGGCTCCGGTGAGCAGTTCTTC.

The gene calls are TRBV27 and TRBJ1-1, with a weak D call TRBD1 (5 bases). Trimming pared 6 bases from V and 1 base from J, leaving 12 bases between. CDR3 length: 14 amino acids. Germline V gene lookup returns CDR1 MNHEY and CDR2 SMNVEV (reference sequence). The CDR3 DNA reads TGTGCCAGCAGCCAAGGACATCCGAACACTGAAGCTTTCTTT. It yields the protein CASSQGHPNTEAFF.

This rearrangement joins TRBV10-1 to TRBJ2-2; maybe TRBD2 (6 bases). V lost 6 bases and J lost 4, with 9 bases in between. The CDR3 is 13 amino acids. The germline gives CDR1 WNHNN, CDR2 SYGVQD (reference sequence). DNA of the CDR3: TGCGCCAGCAGCTCCGGGGGCACCGGGGAGCTGTTTTTT. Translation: CASSSGGTGELFF.

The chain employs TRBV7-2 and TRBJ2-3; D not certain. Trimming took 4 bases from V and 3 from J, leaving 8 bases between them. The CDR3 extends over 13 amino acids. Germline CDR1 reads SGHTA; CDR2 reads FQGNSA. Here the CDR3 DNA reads TGTGCCAGCAGCTCGAGCCGGACAGATACGCAGTATTTT. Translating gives CASSSSRTDTQYF. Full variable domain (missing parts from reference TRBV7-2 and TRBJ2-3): GAGVSQSPSNKVTEKGKDVELRCDPISGHTALYWYRQSLGQGLEFLIYFQGNSAPDKSGLPSDRFSAERTGGSVSTLTIQRTQQEDSAVYLCASSSSRTDTQYFGPGTRLTVL.

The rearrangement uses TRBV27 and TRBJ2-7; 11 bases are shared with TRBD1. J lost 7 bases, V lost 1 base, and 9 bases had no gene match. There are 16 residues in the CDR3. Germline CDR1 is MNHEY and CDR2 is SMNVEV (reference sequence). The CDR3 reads CASSLWAGQGAEEQYF. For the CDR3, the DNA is TGTGCCAGCAGTTTATGGGCAGGACAGGGGGCGGAAGAGCAGTACTTC.